The table lists the clone carrying this TCR beta chain with many counts. These data originate in a study of human T cells and chemical hapten exposure. About the research overall: During the approximately 23-week study period, patients had diphenylcyclopropenone applied to the scalp every week.

Documented time point: patch test 2, 6 weeks after DPC sensitization. The treatment denotes: therapeutic diphenylcyclopropenone sensitization with weekly scalp DPC. TCRdb fed the RACE reads into MiXCR, producing one record per CDR3 protein. This sample has some 71,000 distinct CDR3 sequences; under 13% occur once, and the top ten carry around 6.8%. The CDR3 covers 14 residues. The V gene's germline CDR1 is MGHRA and CDR2 YSYEKL. The germline V and J ends were trimmed by 0 bases and 8 bases, with 11 bases remaining between them. The source of this sequence is a woman aged 50 to 60 with alopecia areata. Some clones in this sample may be carry-over from other donors' samples. This sequence joins TRBV4-1 and TRBJ2-1, with D perhaps TRBD2 (6 bases). This material consisted of whole blood, taken in connection with sensitization to the hapten diphenylcyclopropenone (DPC). This chain's CDR3 is CASSQETGVYEQFF. CDR3 sequence (DNA): TGCGCCAGCAGCCAAGAAACGGGAGTATATGAGCAGTTCTTC.